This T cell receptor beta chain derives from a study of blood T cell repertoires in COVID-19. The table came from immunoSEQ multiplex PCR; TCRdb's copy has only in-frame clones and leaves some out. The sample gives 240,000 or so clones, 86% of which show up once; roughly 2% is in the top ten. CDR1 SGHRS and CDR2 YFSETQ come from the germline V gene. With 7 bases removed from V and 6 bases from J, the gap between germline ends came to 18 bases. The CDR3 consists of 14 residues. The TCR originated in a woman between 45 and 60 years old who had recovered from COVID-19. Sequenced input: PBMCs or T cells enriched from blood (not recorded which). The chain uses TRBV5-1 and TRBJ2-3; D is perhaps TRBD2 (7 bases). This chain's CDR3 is CASGHTGGKDTQYF. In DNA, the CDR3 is TGCGCCAGCGGCCATACGGGGGGCAAGGATACGCAGTATTTT.